The T cell receptor (beta chain) described here comes from a study of cytomegalovirus exposure and HLA in healthy donors. Whole-study results and caveats: Certain sequence variants were highly shared and formed a cluster, and this cluster was likely a sequencing artifact. HLA-A and HLA-B allele assignments for most subjects were reportedly predicted accurately using TCR beta sequences. Associated with cytomegalovirus, according to the listing, were fewer than 200 TCR beta chains. A missense DCLRE1C variant was associated with V- and J-gene trimming of TCR beta chains in a later analysis, and an independent cohort replicated the association.

Germline-derived CDR1 and CDR2 are SNHLY and FYNNEI. The CDR3 is 13 amino acids. V lost 1 base, J lost 4 bases, and 8 bases lay in between. With regard to this clone: Antigen specificity is unknown.

Vbeta (60) and Jbeta (13) primers were used in the PCR. Data came from immunoSEQ multiplex PCR; TCRdb stores just in-frame clones and leaves some out. This repertoire includes tens of thousands of clones. Sequenced sample: PBMCs. This clonotype originated in a male donor in good health and CMV-seronegative. The chain couples TRBV2 to TRBJ2-7, with unresolved D. CDR3 DNA: TGTGCCAGCAGTGAAGGGTGGCAATACGAGCAGTACTTC. Its protein product is CASSEGWQYEQYF.